This T cell receptor beta chain was captured by sequencing in a study of PD-1 blockade in mismatch repair-deficient tumors. The CDR3 consists of 15 residues. CDR1 MNHNS and CDR2 SASEGT come from the germline V gene. The V end lost 8 bases, the J end lost 1 base, and 17 bases lay between the germline ends. This clone was seen a handful of times. TCRdb's copy holds only in-frame clones and misses some; the assay was immunoSEQ multiplex PCR. The sample holds approximately 50,000 clones, 78% seen once. Sequenced here: peripheral blood, sampled 4 weeks after starting pembrolizumab. The source of this sequence is an adult with mismatch repair-deficient cancer. The gene calls are TRBV6-1 and TRBJ1-1; TRBD1 might be the D (6 bases). This CDR3 reads CASEVEGEPNTEAFF. As DNA, the CDR3 is TGTGCCAGCGAGGTAGAGGGGGAGCCGAACACTGAAGCTTTCTTT.